The sequence of this T cell receptor (beta chain) was determined in a study of shared clonotypes between healthy human individuals (dated by TCRdb to about 2020). In the study overall: The cohort comprised a couple of women and a few men aged 18 to 49 years. For each donor, three plates each were used for CD4 naive and CD4 memory, two plates were used for CD8 naive, and one plate was used for CD8 memory. To estimate repertoire size and how much clonotypes are shared between individuals, the study performed deep sequencing of blood TCR repertoires from 4 to 6 healthy adults. To increase sequencing depth and limit assay-specific biases, TCR repertoire library preparation and sequencing were carried out by different laboratories using diverse techniques. Per donor, leukapheresis produced somewhere between about 0.94 and 9.5 billion PBMCs. Here is what the overall study found, with its caveats: Even with the large sequencing depth, rarefaction of the sorted-subset datasets indicated that sequencing was incomplete. Naive subsets generally had larger estimated clonotype richness than memory subsets. The genetic and exposure-history diversity represented was limited by the small number of donors. Pairwise subsampling indicated that sequencing depth was expected to affect the degree of clonotype sharing among donors. Sampling was restricted to blood, and TCR repertoires in tissue are likely to differ from TCR repertoires in blood. Compared with non-shared clonotypes, the clonotypes found in all four sorted-subset donors had higher generation probabilities. Sharing across a few donors was observed for 5% to 6.5% of naive CD4, 3.5% of naive CD8, 2% to 2.5% of memory CD4, and around 0.44% of memory CD8 clonotypes.

The trim is 8 bases for V and 5 bases for J, with a gap of 22 bases between the germline ends. From the germline V gene, CDR1 is MNHNS and CDR2 is SASEGT. Including the terminal cysteine and phenylalanine, the CDR3 comprises 15 residues. Only the CDR3 portion is preserved as DNA: 45 bases, with reading frame beginning at the first base. With respect to this clone: The antigen it recognizes is unknown. No per-base quality is available; no much larger clone lies one base away.

Donors were healthy HIV-negative adults with no recently reported acute infections or vaccinations. Every donor was a Caucasian adult residing in Nashville, Tennessee, USA. CD4+ T cells were enriched by magnetic negative selection; naive cells were then positively selected on CD45RA, and the negative fraction formed the memory subset. After blood collection by leukapheresis, PBMCs were isolated using Ficoll-Histopaque density gradient centrifugation and then cryopreserved in the vapor phase of liquid nitrogen. Analytical flow cytometry was used to check the purity and quantity of every magnetically sorted T cell population. Genomic DNA was isolated from every sorted fraction and measured by UV absorbance on a Nanodrop 2000c. Using the deep immunoSEQ assay, multiplex PCR amplified TCR CDR3 regions from genomic DNA. For each cell subset, the extracted genomic DNA was distributed evenly across all wells of several immunoSEQ 96-well plates, and each plate served as one replicate. Each replicate PCR for sorted subsets received 200 ng genomic DNA, equal to roughly 30,000 T cell genomes. Purified libraries were quantified with a Qubit 3.0 fluorometer, sized on a Bioanalyzer 2100, and re-quantified with the KAPA Library Quantification kit. Each immunoSEQ 96-well plate was sequenced on its own single-read 150-cycle Illumina NextSeq 550 flow cell. In the paper's pipeline: The immunoSEQ output contained only junctional sequences without quality scores, so filtering could not match that applied to full-length reads. Sequences were annotated with PyIR, a Python wrapper for IgBLAST v1.9, and V/J genes and CDR3 were assigned using IMGT germline references. Reads were removed for weak V/J assignments (E-value above 1e-6), missing CDR3, stop codons, out-of-frame junctions, or ambiguous translated residues. A V3J clonotype was defined by an identical inferred V gene, J gene, and CDR3 amino acid sequence. The percentage overlap between two repertoires was calculated by dividing the number of shared unique clonotypes by the size of the smaller repertoire. Repertoire richness was assessed with RTK rarefaction, the Chao1 estimator, and Recon v2.1 estimates of unobserved clonotypes. Generation probabilities for all TCRbeta clonotypes obtained by the gDNA method from a handful of donors were computed using OLGA. Not all clones reach the TCRdb copy of this immuneACCESS table, which keeps in-frame sequences only. Checked studies attribute under half of the gap to unresolved V genes and leave the rest unexplained. V and J calls plus clone size are reproduced from that table; the DNA served to infer D and trimming. Here the sample has 2,100,000 or so clones; approximately 96% occur a single time. The ten largest clones represent more than 0.1% of the sample.

Sequencing used naive CD4+ T cells sorted from blood. The sample's cell subset or site label, decoded: CD45RA+ positively selected. The sequence links TRBV6-1 to TRBJ2-7; 6 matching bases give a weak D call of TRBD2. The sequence was collected from a man younger than 35 in good health. The CDR3 amino acid sequence is: CASGLSFAGNHEQYF. The sequenced DNA is TGTGCCAGCGGTCTATCTTTTGCGGGGAATCACGAGCAGTACTTC.